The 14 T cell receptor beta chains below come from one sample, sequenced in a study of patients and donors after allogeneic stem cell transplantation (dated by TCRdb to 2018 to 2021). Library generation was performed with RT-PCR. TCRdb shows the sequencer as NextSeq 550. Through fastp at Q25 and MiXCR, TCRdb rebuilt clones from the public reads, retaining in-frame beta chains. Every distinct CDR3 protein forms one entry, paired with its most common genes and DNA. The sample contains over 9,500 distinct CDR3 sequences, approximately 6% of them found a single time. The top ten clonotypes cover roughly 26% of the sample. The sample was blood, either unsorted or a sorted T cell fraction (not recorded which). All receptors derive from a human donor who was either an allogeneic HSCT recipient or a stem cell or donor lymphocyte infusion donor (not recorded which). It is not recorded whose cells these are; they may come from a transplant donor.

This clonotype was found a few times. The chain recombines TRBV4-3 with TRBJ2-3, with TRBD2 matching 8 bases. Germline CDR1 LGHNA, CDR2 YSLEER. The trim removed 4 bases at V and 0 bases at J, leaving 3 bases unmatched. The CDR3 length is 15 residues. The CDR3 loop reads CASSLLAESTDTQYF. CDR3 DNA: TGCGCCAGCAGCCTACTAGCGGAGAGCACAGATACGCAGTATTTT.

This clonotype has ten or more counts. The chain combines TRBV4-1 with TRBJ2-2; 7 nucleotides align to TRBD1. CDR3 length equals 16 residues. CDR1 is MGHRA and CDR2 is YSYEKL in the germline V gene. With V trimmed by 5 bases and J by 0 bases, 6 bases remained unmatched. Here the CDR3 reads CASSKGGRANTGELFF. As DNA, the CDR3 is TGCGCCAGCAGCAAAGGGGGCAGAGCGAACACCGGGGAGCTGTTTTTT.

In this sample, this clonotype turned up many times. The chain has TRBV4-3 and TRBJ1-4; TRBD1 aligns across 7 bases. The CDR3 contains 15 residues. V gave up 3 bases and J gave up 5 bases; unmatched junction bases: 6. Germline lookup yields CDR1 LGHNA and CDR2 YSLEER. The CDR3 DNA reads TGCGCCAGCAGCCAGGGAGACAGGGACAATGAAAAACTGTTTTTT. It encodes CASSQGDRDNEKLFF.

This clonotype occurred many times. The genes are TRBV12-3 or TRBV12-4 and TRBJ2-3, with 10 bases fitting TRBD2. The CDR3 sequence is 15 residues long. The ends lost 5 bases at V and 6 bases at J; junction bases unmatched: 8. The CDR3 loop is CASSPTSGTGDTQYF. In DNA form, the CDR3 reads TGTGCCAGCAGTCCAACTAGCGGGACGGGGGATACGCAGTATTTT.

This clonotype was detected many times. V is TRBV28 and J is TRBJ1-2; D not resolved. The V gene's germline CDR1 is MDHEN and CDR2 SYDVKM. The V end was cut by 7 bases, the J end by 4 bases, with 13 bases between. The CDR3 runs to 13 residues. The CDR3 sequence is CASTTLHSYGYTF. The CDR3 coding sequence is TGTGCCAGCACCACACTGCACAGCTATGGCTACACCTTC.

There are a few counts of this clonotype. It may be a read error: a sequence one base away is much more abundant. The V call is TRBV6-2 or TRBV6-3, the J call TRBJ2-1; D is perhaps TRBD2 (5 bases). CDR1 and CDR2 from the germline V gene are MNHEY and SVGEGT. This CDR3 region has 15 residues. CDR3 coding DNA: TGTGCCAGCAGAGGGAGTGGCTTCTCCTGCAATGAGCAGTTCTTC. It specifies CASRGSGFSCNEQFF.

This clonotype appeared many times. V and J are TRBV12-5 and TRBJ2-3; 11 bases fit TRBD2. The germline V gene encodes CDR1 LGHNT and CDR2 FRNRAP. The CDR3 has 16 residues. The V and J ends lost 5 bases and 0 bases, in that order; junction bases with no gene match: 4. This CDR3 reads CASGPGLAVSTDTQYF. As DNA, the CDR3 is TGTGCTAGTGGTCCGGGACTAGCGGTTAGCACAGATACGCAGTATTTT.

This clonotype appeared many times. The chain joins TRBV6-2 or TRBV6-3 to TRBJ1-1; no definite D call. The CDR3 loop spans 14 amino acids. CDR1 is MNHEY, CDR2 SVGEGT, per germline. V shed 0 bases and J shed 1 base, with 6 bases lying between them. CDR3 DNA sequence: TGTGCCAGCAGTTACTCAGGGTGGAACACTGAAGCTTTCTTT. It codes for CASSYSGWNTEAFF.

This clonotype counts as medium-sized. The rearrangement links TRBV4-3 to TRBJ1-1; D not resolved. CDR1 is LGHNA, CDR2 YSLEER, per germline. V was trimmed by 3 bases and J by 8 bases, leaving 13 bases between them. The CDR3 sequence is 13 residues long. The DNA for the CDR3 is TGCGCCAGCAGCCAGGCTCGAGGGTGGGAAGCTTTCTTT. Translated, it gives CASSQARGWEAFF.

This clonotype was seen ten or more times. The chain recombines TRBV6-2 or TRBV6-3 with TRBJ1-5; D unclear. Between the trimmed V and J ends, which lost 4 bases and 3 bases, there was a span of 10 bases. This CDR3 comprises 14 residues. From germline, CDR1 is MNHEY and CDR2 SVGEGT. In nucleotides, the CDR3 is TGTGCCAGCAGTTCATTGGCTATCAATCAGCCCCAGCATTTT. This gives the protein CASSSLAINQPQHF.

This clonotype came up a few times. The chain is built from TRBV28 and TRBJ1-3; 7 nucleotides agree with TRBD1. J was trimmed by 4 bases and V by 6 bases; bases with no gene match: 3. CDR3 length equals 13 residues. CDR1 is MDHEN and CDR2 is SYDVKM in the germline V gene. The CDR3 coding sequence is TGTGCCAGCAGACCAGGGGGAGGAAACACCATATATTTT. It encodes CASRPGGGNTIYF.

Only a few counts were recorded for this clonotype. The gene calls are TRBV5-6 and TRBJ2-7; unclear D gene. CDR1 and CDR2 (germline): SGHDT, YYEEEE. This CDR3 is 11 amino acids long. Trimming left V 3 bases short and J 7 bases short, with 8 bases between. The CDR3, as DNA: TGTGCCAGCAGCTGGGCCGGGGAGCAGTACTTC. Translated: CASSWAGEQYF. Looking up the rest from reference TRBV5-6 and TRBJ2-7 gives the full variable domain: DAGVTQSPTHLIKTRGQQVTLRCSPKSGHDTVSWYQQALGQGPQFIFQYYEEEERQRGNFPDRFSGHQFPNYSSELNVNALLLGDSALYLCASSWAGEQYFGPGTRLTVT.

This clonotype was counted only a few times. The CDR3 spells CASQGTGQGEQYF. CDR3 DNA: TGTGCCAGCCAGGGCACTGGACAGGGCGAGCAGTACTTC. V and J are TRBV25-1 and TRBJ2-7, with 8 nucleotides matching TRBD1. The CDR3 covers 13 residues. The germline V gene has CDR1 MGHDK and CDR2 SYGVNS. Germline trimming cut 8 bases from V and 6 bases from J; bases unmatched to any gene: 9.

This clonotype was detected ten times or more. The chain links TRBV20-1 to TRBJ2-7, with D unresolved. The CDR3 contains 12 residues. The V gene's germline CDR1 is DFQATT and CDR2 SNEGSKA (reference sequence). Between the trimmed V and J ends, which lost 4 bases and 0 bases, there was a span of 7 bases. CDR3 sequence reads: CSANPLSYEQYF. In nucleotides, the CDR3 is TGCAGTGCTAATCCTCTCTCCTACGAGCAGTACTTC.